This paragraph reports one T cell receptor beta chain. The antigen is unknown. This specimen comes from a study of radiation and T cells in renal cell carcinoma. General study findings and limits: Without pretreatment biopsies, baseline tumor clonotype presence was undetermined. In blood, top tumor clones expanded by 2 weeks, shrinking by 4.

Time point described: baseline pretreatment blood. Documented treatment: 15 Gy SBRT to primary tumor, nephrectomy 4 weeks later. Blood was sampled at baseline, 2 weeks and 4 weeks after SBRT. Clear cell pathology was present in this patient's renal cell carcinoma. Generated by immunoSEQ multiplex PCR, the TCRdb table keeps only in-frame clones and is missing some. The table lists 40,000 to 60,000 clones, approximately 80% of them singletons. The germline CDR1 and CDR2 sequences are SGDLS and YYNGEE. V shed 4 bases and J shed 0 bases, with 11 bases lying between them. This CDR3 has 14 amino acids. This material consisted of blood, taken from a patient whose treatment included radiotherapy and nephrectomy. The chain links TRBV9 to TRBJ2-7, with D possibly matching TRBD2 (5 bases). The source is a woman aged 70 to 79 with renal cell carcinoma. This chain's CDR3 is CASSLVGSSYEQYF. The CDR3 DNA reads TGTGCCAGCAGCCTAGTAGGGAGCTCCTACGAGCAGTACTTC.